This T cell receptor beta chain was observed in a study of beta chain features in type 1 diabetes. Study observations and caveats: Within each of all four CD4+ subsets, Type 1 diabetes patients had TCRB CDR3s that were moderately but significantly shorter. The study notes PCR might favor shorter templates equally in patients and controls.

A word on this clone: Its cognate antigen is unknown.

Expressed TCRB transcripts got sequenced, as all isolated RNA was reverse transcribed. The assay was immunoSEQ multiplex PCR, and TCRdb's table has in-frame clones only and misses some. The table includes 200,000 to 250,000 clones, 68% detected once. Sorted CD4+ subsets: naive, central memory, regulatory, stem cell-like memory (CD45RO/CCR7/CD25/CD127/CD95/CD27 panel). This CDR3 spans 11 amino acids. Germline V CDR1 and CDR2: LGHNA, YSLEER. V was pared by 0 bases and J by 7 bases, with 1 base between. The receptor comes from a man aged 25-45 years in good health. Sequencing input: naive CD4+ T cells from blood. The V call is TRBV4-3, the J call TRBJ2-4; D is ambiguous. Here the CDR3 reads CASSQDNIQYF. CDR3 in DNA: TGCGCCAGCAGCCAAGATAACATTCAGTACTTC.